These T cell receptor beta chains were read from a single sample in a study of cytomegalovirus exposure and HLA in healthy donors. Profiling relied on immunoSEQ multiplex PCR, and the TCRdb table lists in-frame clones only, not all of them. The listing records more than 95,000 clones. The sequenced material came from PBMCs. The source is a man in his forties in good health and CMV-seronegative. Each CDR3 is given with its conserved first and last residue. A D gene is named only where the DNA matches it firmly.

TRBJ2-5	TRBD2	TRBV18	CASSPLTSGQETQYF	TGTGCCAGCTCACCTCTGACTAGCGGCCAAGAGACCCAGTACTTC
TRBJ2-2	-	TRBV5-1	CASSLGPQVTGELFF	TGCGCCAGCAGCTTGGGTCCGCAGGTAACCGGGGAGCTGTTTTTT
TRBJ1-1	-	TRBV6-6	CATRDGVNTEAFF	TGTGCCACCAGGGACGGGGTGAACACTGAAGCTTTCTTT
TRBJ2-7	-	TRBV27	CASRSRGASYEQYF	TGTGCCAGCCGCTCCAGGGGGGCCTCCTACGAGCAGTACTTC
TRBJ2-5	TRBD2	TRBV7-9	CASSFRREVGETQYF	TGTGCCAGCAGCTTCCGGCGGGAGGTCGGGGAGACCCAGTACTTC
TRBJ2-1	-	TRBV7-2	CASSLGLAYEQFF	TGTGCCAGCAGCTTAGGATTAGCATATGAGCAGTTCTTC
TRBJ1-5	TRBD1	TRBV27	CATTTGDLYSNQPQHF	TGTGCCACTACGACAGGGGACTTGTATAGCAATCAGCCCCAGCATTTT
TRBJ1-1	-	TRBV7-9	CASSLLATEAFF	TGTGCCAGCAGCTTATTGGCCACTGAAGCTTTCTTT
TRBJ2-1	-	TRBV9	CASSPPFLEGNTYNEQFF	TGTGCCAGCAGCCCTCCCTTTCTGGAGGGGAACACCTACAATGAGCAGTTCTTC
TRBJ2-1	-	TRBV29-1	CSVALTGGWGKNEQFF	TGCAGCGTTGCCCTTACGGGGGGCTGGGGAAAGAATGAGCAGTTCTTC
TRBJ2-5	-	TRBV9	CASSVGAQETQYF	TGTGCCAGCAGCGTCGGAGCTCAAGAGACCCAGTACTTC
TRBJ1-1	TRBD1	TRBV5-1	CASSLPGQGNTEAFF	TGCGCCAGCAGCTTACCGGGACAGGGGAACACTGAAGCTTTCTTT
TRBJ1-1	-	TRBV29-1	CSVGGRANTEAFF	TGCAGCGTTGGTGGCAGGGCGAACACTGAAGCTTTCTTT
TRBJ2-2	-	TRBV7-8	CASSPIRQSTRELFF	TGTGCCAGCAGCCCTATCAGACAGTCTACCCGGGAGCTGTTTTTT
TRBJ2-6	-	TRBV19	CASTDSTSGANVLTF	TGTGCCAGTACTGACAGCACCTCTGGGGCCAACGTCCTGACTTTC
TRBJ2-7	TRBD1	TRBV6-1	CASSVDRVYEQYF	TGTGCCAGCAGTGTGGACAGGGTGTACGAGCAGTACTTC
TRBJ2-5	-	TRBV13	CASSHREGETQYF	TGTGCCAGCAGCCACAGGGAGGGAGAGACCCAGTACTTC
TRBJ2-7	TRBD1	TRBV11-3	CASRRKGAVTSRSQYF	TGTGCCAGCAGGAGAAAGGGGGCAGTCACATCCCGATCGCAGTACTTC
TRBJ1-2	-	TRBV2	CASSVAGNYGYTF	TGTGCCAGCAGTGTTGCAGGAAACTATGGCTACACCTTC
TRBJ2-7	TRBD1	TRBV11-2	CASSDPGQGRSYEQYF	TGTGCCAGCAGCGACCCGGGACAGGGAAGGTCCTACGAGCAGTACTTC
TRBJ2-1	TRBD2	TRBV25-1	CASSPGTSGRAQFF	TGTGCCAGCAGCCCCGGGACTAGCGGGAGGGCCCAGTTCTTC
TRBJ1-2	TRBD1	TRBV5-1	CASSSTGAVANYGYTF	TGCGCCAGCAGCTCGACAGGGGCCGTAGCTAACTATGGCTACACCTTC
TRBJ2-2	TRBD1	TRBV7-6	CASSLNPGGPGELFF	TGTGCCAGCAGCTTAAACCCAGGGGGACCCGGGGAGCTGTTTTTT
TRBJ1-1	TRBD1	TRBV5-6	CASSLLTGFFRDTEAFF	TGTGCCAGCAGCTTGTTGACAGGGTTCTTTAGGGACACTGAAGCTTTCTTT
TRBJ1-1	-	TRBV21-1	CASSKARSGLNTEAFF	TGTGCCAGCAGCAAGGCGAGGTCGGGTCTGAACACTGAAGCTTTCTTT
TRBJ2-7	TRBD1	TRBV29-1	CSVPGQNYEQYF	TGCAGCGTTCCGGGACAGAACTACGAGCAGTACTTC
TRBJ2-2	-	TRBV6-5	CASSYAGAINTGELFF	TGTGCCAGCAGTTACGCGGGGGCGATAAACACCGGGGAGCTGTTTTTT
TRBJ2-7	-	TRBV9	CASSLAGQEHEQYF	TGTGCCAGCAGCCTAGCGGGACAGGAGCACGAGCAGTACTTC
TRBJ2-1	TRBD2	TRBV27	CASSWGLAELREQFF	TGTGCCAGCAGTTGGGGACTAGCAGAACTCCGGGAGCAGTTCTTC
TRBJ2-4	-	TRBV28	CASSLFGTVKNIQYF	TGTGCCAGCAGTTTATTTGGCACAGTCAAAAACATTCAGTACTTC
TRBJ2-4	TRBD1	TRBV5-6	CASSLRGLLDKNIQYF	TGTGCCAGCAGCCTCAGGGGGCTTCTGGACAAAAACATTCAGTACTTC
TRBJ2-5	TRBD2	TRBV5-6	CASSLVVASGMGWETQYF	TGTGCCAGCAGCTTGGTTGTAGCTAGCGGGATGGGATGGGAGACCCAGTACTTC
TRBJ1-3	-	TRBV30	CAWSSGNTIYF	TGTGCCTGGAGCTCGGGAAACACCATATATTTT
TRBJ2-1	TRBD1	TRBV5-1	CASSTIPGQGNNEQFF	TGCGCCAGCAGCACGATACCGGGACAGGGGAACAATGAGCAGTTCTTC
TRBJ1-1	-	TRBV6-6	CASSFSVVTEAFF	TGTGCCAGCAGTTTTAGTGTGGTCACTGAAGCTTTCTTT
TRBJ1-3	TRBD1	TRBV19	CASSILRTGAGNTIYF	TGTGCCAGTAGTATTCTCCGGACAGGGGCTGGAAACACCATATATTTT
TRBJ2-7	-	TRBV6-1	CASSVGGNHPYEQYF	TGTGCCAGCAGTGTGGGCGGGAACCACCCTTACGAGCAGTACTTC
TRBJ2-1	TRBD1	TRBV19	CASSTEGQGYNEQFF	TGTGCCAGTAGTACTGAGGGACAGGGGTACAATGAGCAGTTCTTC
TRBJ2-6	TRBD2	TRBV28	CASTESGGSGANVLTF	TGTGCCAGCACCGAAAGCGGGGGCTCTGGGGCCAACGTCCTGACTTTC
TRBJ2-2	TRBD1	TRBV6-6	CASSRGQANTGELFF	TGTGCCAGCAGCCGAGGACAGGCGAACACCGGGGAGCTGTTTTTT
TRBJ1-4	TRBD1	TRBV30	CAWSPNRGFNEKLFF	TGTGCCTGGAGTCCCAACAGGGGATTTAATGAAAAACTGTTTTTT
TRBJ1-1	-	TRBV5-1	CASSLQGMNTEAFF	TGCGCCAGCAGCCTACAGGGCATGAACACTGAAGCTTTCTTT